This TCR beta chain came from a study of blood T cell repertoires in COVID-19. Study-wide background: PBMCs, B-cell-depleted T cells, or T cells were the source of the cDNA or gDNA that made up the material.

The CDR3 runs 15 residues. Trimming took 5 bases from V and 5 from J, leaving 17 bases between them. CDR1 and CDR2 from the germline V gene are MDHEN and SYDVKM. Clones were read by immunoSEQ multiplex PCR, and TCRdb kept only the in-frame ones, dropping some. Of approximately 260,000 clones detected, nearly 90% appear once; the ten largest clones hold about 2%. Cohort placement rested on clinical history that participants reported themselves. This sequence joins TRBV28 and TRBJ2-3; D is ambiguous. This receptor was obtained from a woman aged 55-70 years who had recovered from COVID-19. Source material: PBMCs or T cells enriched from blood (not recorded which). CDR3 amino acids: CASSPPAVVLDTQYF. CDR3 DNA: TGTGCCAGCAGTCCCCCGGCGGTCGTGTTAGATACGCAGTATTTT.